The TCR beta chain described here comes from a study of blood T cell repertoires in COVID-19. Study context: Spain, Italy and the United States supplied samples that represented acute and convalescent COVID-19. PBMCs, B-cell-depleted T cells, or T cells were the source of the cDNA or gDNA that made up the material.

In the original analysis: It was from reference gene primer amplification that nucleated cell counts were estimated. Using immunoSEQ multiplex PCR, the repertoire was profiled, and TCRdb retains in-frame clones only, with some absent. From that table come the V and J calls and clone size; the DNA was used to work out D and trimming. Among around 150,000 clones listed, approximately 86% were seen once. Trimming at V came to 7 bases and at J to 4 bases, leaving 8 bases not matched to a gene. The CDR3 consists of 14 residues. Germline V gene data show CDR1 as SGHRS and CDR2 as YFSETQ. The receptor was isolated from a man between 60 and 75 years old with acute or convalescent COVID-19. Material: peripheral blood. The gene calls are TRBV5-1 and TRBJ2-1, with 7 bases identical to TRBD1. The CDR3 region has the DNA TGCGCCAGCGGACCGGGACAGCAGTACAATGAGCAGTTCTTC. It specifies CASGPGQQYNEQFF. Supplemented by reference TRBV5-1 and TRBJ2-1, the full variable domain reads KAGVTQTPRYLIKTRGQQVTLSCSPISGHRSVSWYQQTPGQGLQFLFEYFSETQRNKGNFPGRFSGRQFSNSRSEMNVSTLELGDSALYLCASGPGQQYNEQFFGPGTRLTVL.